This TCR beta chain derives from a study of T cell responses to AZD1222 COVID-19 vaccine. Study at large: Second doses were pooled across both intervals (about 4 or about 12 weeks). The study, taken as a whole, reports: The study sampled repertoires only after the peak T cell response. Spike as a whole was targeted by vaccine-associated CD4 TCRs, dominant at 160-218 and 743-854. Two AZD1222 administrations were followed by greater Spike-specific TCR breadth and depth.

V was clipped by 8 bases and J by 4 bases; unmatched bases: 10. The germline V gene encodes CDR1 MNHEY and CDR2 SVGAGI. The CDR3 has 15 amino acids. Produced via immunoSEQ multiplex PCR; TCRdb's table is partial and in-frame only. The sample has tens of thousands of clones, 60% to 85% seen once. This clone appeared once. Its target is unknown. The chain carries TRBV6-5 and TRBJ1-5; 8 bases are a match to TRBD1. The sequencing here drew on peripheral blood, taken on day 0 of AZD1222 vaccination. This clonotype originated in an adult in good health. The CDR3 nucleotides are TGTGCCAGCGGTCCGGCGACAGGGGAAAATCAGCCCCAGCATTTT. Its protein product is CASGPATGENQPQHF.